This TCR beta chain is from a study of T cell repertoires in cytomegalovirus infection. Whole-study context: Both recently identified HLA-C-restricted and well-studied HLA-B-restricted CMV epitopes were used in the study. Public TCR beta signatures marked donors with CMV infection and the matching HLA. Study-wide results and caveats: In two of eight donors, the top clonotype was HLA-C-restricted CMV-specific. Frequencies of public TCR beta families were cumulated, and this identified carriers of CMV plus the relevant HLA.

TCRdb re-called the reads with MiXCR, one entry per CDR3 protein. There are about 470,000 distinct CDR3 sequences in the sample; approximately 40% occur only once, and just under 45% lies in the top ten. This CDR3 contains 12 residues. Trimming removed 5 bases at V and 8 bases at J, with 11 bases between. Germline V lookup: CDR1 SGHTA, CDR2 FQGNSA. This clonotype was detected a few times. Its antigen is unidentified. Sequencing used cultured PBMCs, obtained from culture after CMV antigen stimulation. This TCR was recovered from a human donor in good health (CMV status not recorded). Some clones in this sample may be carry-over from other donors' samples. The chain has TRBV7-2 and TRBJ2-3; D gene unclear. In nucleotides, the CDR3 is TGTGCCAGCAGCGCCCTTTCGGTTACGCAGTATTTT. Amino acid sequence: CASSALSVTQYF.